This T cell receptor (beta chain) was found in a study of T cell responses to AZD1222 COVID-19 vaccine. Findings of the study overall: There were mostly white British donors and more females than males, and clonal diversity was possibly underestimated. Along spike, vaccine-associated CD4 TCRs were found throughout, with dominance at 160-218 and 743-854. Recipients of two AZD1222 doses showed rising Spike-specific TCR breadth and depth. The study sampled repertoires only after the peak T cell response.

Trimming removed 1 base at V and 6 bases at J, with 6 bases between. The CDR3 consists of 12 residues. Germline V gene lookup returns CDR1 SGHRS and CDR2 YFSETQ. Notes on this clone: What it binds is unknown.

TCRdb keeps only in-frame clones here, not all; method: immunoSEQ multiplex PCR. Seen here are tens of thousands of clones, roughly 86% observed once, and the top ten hold more than 7.5%. The TCR sequence derives from an adult who received the AZD1222 COVID-19 vaccine. Sequenced material: peripheral blood, taken 28 days after the second AZD1222 dose. The chain is built from TRBV5-1 and TRBJ2-3; D call uncertain. CDR3 nucleotide sequence: TGCGCCAGCAGCTTGATCAGTGATACGCAGTATTTT. This encodes CASSLISDTQYF.